A single T cell receptor beta chain is shown here with its context. Its antigen is currently unknown. The length of the CDR3 is 12 residues. J gave up 8 bases and V 6 bases, and 6 bases lay outside the gene matches. In germline, CDR1 is MNHEY, CDR2 SVGAGI. This record belongs to a study of T cells after yellow fever vaccination. Overall study context: Preparing low-cell-number fractions relied on SMART-Seq v4 Ultra Low Input.

General study results and limits: A small proportion of clonotypes was detected in both the CD4 and CD8 compartments. A weaker secondary response peaked on day 5, the primary on day 15.

They built TCR cDNA with 5'RACE template switching, a step that put in a universal primer site and UMIs. One entry per CDR3 protein, called by TCRdb with MiXCR from the 5' RACE reads. The table includes a few hundred thousand distinct CDR3 sequences, about 5% detected once. This chain uses TRBV6-5 with TRBJ1-2, with 7 bases aligning to TRBD1. The specimen comprised CD4+ T cells sorted from PBMCs, sampled on the day of the yellow fever booster vaccination. The TCR was taken from a man aged 18 to 35 who received the YFV17D yellow fever vaccine. The CDR3 protein is CASSRNRGGYTF. The CDR3 DNA sequence: TGTGCCAGCAGCCGCAACAGGGGCGGCTACACCTTC.